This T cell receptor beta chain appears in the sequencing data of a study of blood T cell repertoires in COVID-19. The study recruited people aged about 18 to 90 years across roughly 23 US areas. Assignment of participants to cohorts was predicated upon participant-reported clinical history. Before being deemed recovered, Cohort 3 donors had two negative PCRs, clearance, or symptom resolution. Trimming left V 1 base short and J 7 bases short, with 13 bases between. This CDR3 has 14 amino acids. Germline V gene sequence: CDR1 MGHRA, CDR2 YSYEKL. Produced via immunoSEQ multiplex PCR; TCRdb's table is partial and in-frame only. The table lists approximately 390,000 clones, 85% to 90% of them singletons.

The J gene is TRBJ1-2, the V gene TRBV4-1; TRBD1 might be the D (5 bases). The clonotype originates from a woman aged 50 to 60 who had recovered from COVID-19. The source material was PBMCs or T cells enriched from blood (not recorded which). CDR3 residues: CASSQAGKFGGYTF. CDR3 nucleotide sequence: TGCGCCAGCAGCCAAGCAGGGAAATTCGGTGGCTACACCTTC.